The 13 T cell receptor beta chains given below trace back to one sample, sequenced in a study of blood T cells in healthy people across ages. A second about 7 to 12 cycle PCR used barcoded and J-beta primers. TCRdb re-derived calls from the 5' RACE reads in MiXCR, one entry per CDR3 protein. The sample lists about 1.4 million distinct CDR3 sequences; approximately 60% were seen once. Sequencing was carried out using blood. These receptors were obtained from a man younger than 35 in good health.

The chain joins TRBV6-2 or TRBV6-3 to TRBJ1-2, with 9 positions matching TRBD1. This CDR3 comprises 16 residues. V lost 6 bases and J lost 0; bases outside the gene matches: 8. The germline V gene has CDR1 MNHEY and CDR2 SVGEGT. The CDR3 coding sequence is TGTGCCAGCAGGAGACCGGGACAGGGAGCTAACTATGGCTACACCTTC. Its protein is CASRRPGQGANYGYTF.

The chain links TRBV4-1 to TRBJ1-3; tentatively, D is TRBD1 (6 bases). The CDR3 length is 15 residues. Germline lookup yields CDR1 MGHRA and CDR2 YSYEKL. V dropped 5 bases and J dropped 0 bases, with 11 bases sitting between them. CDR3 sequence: CASSKGQSSGNTIYF. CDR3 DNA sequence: TGCGCCAGCAGCAAAGGACAGAGCTCTGGAAACACCATATATTTT.

CDR3 region: CASSTRDREDEQFF. The DNA for the CDR3 is TGTGCCAGCAGCACCCGGGACAGGGAGGATGAGCAGTTCTTC. V gene TRBV21-1 combines with J gene TRBJ2-1; TRBD1 reflects the table's D call only, with no check against the DNA. TRBV21-1 is tagged as a pseudogene. CDR3 size: 14 residues.

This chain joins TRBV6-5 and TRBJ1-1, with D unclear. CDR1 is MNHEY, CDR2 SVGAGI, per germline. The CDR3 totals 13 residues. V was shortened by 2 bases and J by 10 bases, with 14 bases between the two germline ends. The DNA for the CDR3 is TGTGCCAGCAGTTACGGGCGCAATTACCCAGCTTTCTTT. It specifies CASSYGRNYPAFF.

CDR3 in DNA: TGTGGTGCGGGGGTCTACGAGCAGTACTTC. This gives the protein CGAGVYEQYF. The chain links TRBV28 to TRBJ2-7, with 7 bases matching TRBD2. This CDR3 region has 10 residues. Germline lookup yields CDR1 MDHEN and CDR2 SYDVKM.

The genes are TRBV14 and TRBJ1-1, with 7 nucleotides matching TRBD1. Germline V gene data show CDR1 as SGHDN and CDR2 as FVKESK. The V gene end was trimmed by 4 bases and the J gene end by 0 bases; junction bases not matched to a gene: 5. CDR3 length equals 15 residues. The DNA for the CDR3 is TGTGCCAGCAGCCCCTTCACAGGGGTGAACACTGAAGCTTTCTTT. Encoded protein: CASSPFTGVNTEAFF.

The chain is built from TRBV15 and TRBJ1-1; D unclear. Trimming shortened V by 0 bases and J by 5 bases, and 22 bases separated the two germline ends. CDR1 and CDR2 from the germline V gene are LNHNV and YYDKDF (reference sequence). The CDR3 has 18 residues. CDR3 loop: CATSRDLIGFPQGTEAFF. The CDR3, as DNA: TGTGCCACCAGCAGAGATCTTATAGGGTTCCCTCAAGGGACTGAAGCTTTCTTT.

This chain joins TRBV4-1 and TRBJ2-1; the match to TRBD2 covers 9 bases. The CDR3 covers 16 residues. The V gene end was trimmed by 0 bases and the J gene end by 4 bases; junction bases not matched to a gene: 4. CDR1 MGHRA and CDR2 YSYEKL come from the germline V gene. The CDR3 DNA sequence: TGCGCCAGCAGCCAAGAGGCAGCGGGGGGATACAATGAGCAGTTCTTC. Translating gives CASSQEAAGGYNEQFF.

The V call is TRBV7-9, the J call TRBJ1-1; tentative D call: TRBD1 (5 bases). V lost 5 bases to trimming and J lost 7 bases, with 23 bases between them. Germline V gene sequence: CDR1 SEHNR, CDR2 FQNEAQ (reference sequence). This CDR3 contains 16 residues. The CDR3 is CASSPQRRQRYYEAFF. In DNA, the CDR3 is TGTGCCAGCAGCCCCCAGCGCAGACAGCGTTACTATGAAGCTTTCTTT. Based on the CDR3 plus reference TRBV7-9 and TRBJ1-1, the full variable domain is DTGVSQNPRHKITKRGQNVTFRCDPISEHNRLYWYRQTLGQGPEFLTYFQNEAQLEKSRLLSDRFSAERPKGSFSTLEIQRTEQGDSAMYLCASSPQRRQRYYEAFFGQGTRLTVV.

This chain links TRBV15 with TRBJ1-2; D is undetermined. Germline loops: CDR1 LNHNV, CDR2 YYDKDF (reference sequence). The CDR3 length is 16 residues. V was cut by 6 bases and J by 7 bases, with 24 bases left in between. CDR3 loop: CATRNPGDLPSRGYTF. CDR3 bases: TGTGCCACCAGAAACCCGGGAGATCTGCCCTCCCGTGGCTACACCTTC.

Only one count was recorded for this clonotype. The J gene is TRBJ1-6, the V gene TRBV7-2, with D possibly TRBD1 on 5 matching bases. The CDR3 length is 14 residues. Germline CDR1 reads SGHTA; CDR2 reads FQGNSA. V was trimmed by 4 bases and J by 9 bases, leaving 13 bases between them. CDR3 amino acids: CASSWGRGISPLHF. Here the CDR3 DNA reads TGTGCCAGCAGCTGGGGACGAGGGATTTCACCCCTCCACTTT.

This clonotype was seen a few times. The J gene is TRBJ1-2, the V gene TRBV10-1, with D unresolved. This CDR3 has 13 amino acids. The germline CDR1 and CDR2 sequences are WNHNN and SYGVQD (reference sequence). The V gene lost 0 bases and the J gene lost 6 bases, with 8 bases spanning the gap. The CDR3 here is CASSESGRDGYTF. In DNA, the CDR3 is TGCGCCAGCAGTGAGTCTGGACGTGATGGCTACACCTTC.

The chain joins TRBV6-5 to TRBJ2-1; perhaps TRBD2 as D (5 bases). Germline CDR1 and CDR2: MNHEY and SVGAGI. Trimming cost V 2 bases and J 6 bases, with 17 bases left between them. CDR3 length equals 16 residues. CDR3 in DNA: TGTGCCAGCAGTTACAGCGGATTGCCGGGCAGCAATGAGCAGTTCTTC. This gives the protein CASSYSGLPGSNEQFF.